The 20 T cell receptor beta chains in this list originate from one sample, sequenced in a study of cytomegalovirus exposure and HLA in healthy donors. Researchers ran the PCR with 60 Vbeta and 13 Jbeta primers. Data came from immunoSEQ multiplex PCR; TCRdb stores just in-frame clones and leaves some out. The table for this sample gives about 79,000 clones. The sample consisted of PBMCs. The receptors come from a man aged 25 to 40 in good health and CMV-seronegative.

The chain carries TRBV7-8 and TRBJ2-5; D possibly corresponds to TRBD2 (5 bases). Between the trimmed V and J ends, which lost 5 bases and 4 bases, there was a span of 11 bases. CDR1 and CDR2 from the germline V gene are SGHVS and FQNEAQ. The CDR3 sequence is 13 residues long. The CDR3 reads CASSGEWAETQYF. The DNA of the CDR3 is TGTGCCAGCAGCGGGGAGTGGGCAGAGACCCAGTACTTC.

The chain has TRBV6-5 and TRBJ2-5; D remains unclear. The V end was cut by 6 bases, the J end by 5 bases, with 10 bases between. From germline, CDR1 is MNHEY and CDR2 SVGAGI. This CDR3 has 12 amino acids. The CDR3 DNA reads TGTGCCAGCAGCCGCGTCAGGGAGACCCAGTACTTC. Its protein is CASSRVRETQYF.

The gene calls are TRBV27 and TRBJ2-3; TRBD1 aligns across 9 bases. The CDR3 is made up of 15 amino acids. Losses at the gene ends were 5 bases for V and 1 base for J; bases not matched to a gene: 4. Germline CDR1 is MNHEY and CDR2 is SMNVEV (reference sequence). The CDR3 sequence is CASSHRQGGTDTQYF. As DNA, the CDR3 is TGTGCCAGCAGTCACCGACAGGGGGGCACAGATACGCAGTATTTT.

The chain combines TRBV5-4 with TRBJ1-2; D gene ambiguous. The germline V gene encodes CDR1 SGHNT and CDR2 YYREEE (reference sequence). Trimming removed 0 bases from V and 4 bases from J, with 16 bases in between. CDR3 length equals 16 residues. The CDR3 region is CASSLGRGVEGYGYTF. The CDR3 DNA reads as TGTGCCAGCAGCTTGGGACGCGGGGTCGAGGGCTATGGCTACACCTTC.

The rearrangement uses TRBV11-3 and TRBJ2-1; weak D call: TRBD2 (6 bases). Germline V lookup: CDR1 SGHNT, CDR2 YENEEA. V lost 1 base and J 8 bases, leaving 9 bases between the germline ends. This CDR3 is 13 amino acids long. The CDR3 protein is CASSLGRVHEQFF. CDR3 in DNA: TGTGCCAGCAGCTTAGGGAGGGTCCATGAGCAGTTCTTC.

This sequence joins TRBV29-1 and TRBJ2-7; TRBD1 matches at 9 bases. There are 13 residues in the CDR3. Germline V CDR1 and CDR2: SQVTM, ANQGSEA. V trimming: 4 bases; J trimming: 2 bases; junction bases outside the gene matches: 3. This CDR3 is CSVGGQGPYEQYF. The CDR3 DNA reads TGCAGCGTTGGGGGACAGGGCCCCTACGAGCAGTACTTC.

The chain couples TRBV7-9 to TRBJ2-7; D uncertain. This CDR3 is 13 amino acids long. Trimming took 1 base from V and 6 from J, leaving 10 bases between them. Germline V gene sequence: CDR1 SEHNR, CDR2 FQNEAQ (reference sequence). The CDR3 DNA reads as TGTGCCAGCAGCTTAGGCAGGAACTTCGAGCAGTACTTC. Translated: CASSLGRNFEQYF.

The chain recombines TRBV7-2 with TRBJ2-4, with 7 bases lining up with TRBD1. CDR3 length: 13 residues. Germline CDR1 is SGHTA and CDR2 is FQGNSA. The J segment lost 8 bases and the V segment lost 5 bases, leaving 6 bases of the junction unmatched. CDR3 sequence (DNA): TGTGCCAGCAGCGTGAGACAGGGCCACATTCAGTACTTC. Its translation is CASSVRQGHIQYF.

The V gene is TRBV29-1, the J gene TRBJ1-2; D ambiguous. The germline CDR1 and CDR2 sequences are SQVTM and ANQGSEA. The CDR3 extends over 14 amino acids. The V end was cut by 1 base, the J end by 1 base, with 10 bases between. For the CDR3, the DNA is TGCAGCGTTGAAGGTGGAGGGAGTAACTATGGCTACACCTTC. Translating gives CSVEGGGSNYGYTF. The full variable domain, its missing parts supplied by reference TRBV29-1 and TRBJ1-2, is SAVISQKPSRDICQRGTSLTIQCQVDSQVTMMFWYRQQPGQSLTLIATANQGSEATYESGFVIDKFPISRPNLTFSTLTVSNMSPEDSSIYLCSVEGGGSNYGYTFGSGTRLTVV.

The chain carries TRBV7-8 and TRBJ2-2, with 7 nucleotides matching TRBD1. The CDR3 length is 17 residues. J gave up 0 bases and V 2 bases, and 6 bases lay outside the gene matches. The germline V gene has CDR1 SGHVS and CDR2 FQNEAQ. The CDR3, as DNA: TGTGCCAGCAGCTTAAGGCCCGGGACAGCGAACACCGGGGAGCTGTTTTTT. This codes for CASSLRPGTANTGELFF. The complete variable domain, with remaining parts taken from reference TRBV7-8 and TRBJ2-2, reads GAGVSQSPRYKVAKRGQDVALRCDPISGHVSLFWYQQALGQGPEFLTYFQNEAQLDKSGLPSDRFFAERPEGSVSTLKIQRTQQEDSAVYLCASSLRPGTANTGELFFGEGSRLTVL.

The CDR3 region is CASSLRTGRSGNTIYF. CDR3 DNA sequence: TGTGCCAGCAGCCTACGGACAGGGCGCTCTGGAAACACCATATATTTT. The chain links TRBV7-8 to TRBJ1-3, with 8 positions matching TRBD1. V shed 5 bases and J 0 bases; nucleotides not matched to a gene: 6. Germline V gene data show CDR1 as SGHVS and CDR2 as FQNEAQ. This CDR3 is built from 16 residues. Using reference TRBV7-8 and TRBJ1-3 for the parts outside the CDR3, the full variable domain is GAGVSQSPRYKVAKRGQDVALRCDPISGHVSLFWYQQALGQGPEFLTYFQNEAQLDKSGLPSDRFFAERPEGSVSTLKIQRTQQEDSAVYLCASSLRTGRSGNTIYFGEGSWLTVV.

The rearrangement uses TRBV19 and TRBJ2-1; 13 bases agree with TRBD2. This CDR3 region has 15 residues. V lost 4 bases and J lost 5; bases outside the gene matches: 2. The germline V gene encodes CDR1 LNHDA and CDR2 SQIVND (reference sequence). In DNA form, the CDR3 reads TGTGCCAGTAGTAGGACTAGCGGGGGCGACAATGAGCAGTTCTTC. Protein: CASSRTSGGDNEQFF.

The gene calls are TRBV29-1 and TRBJ2-3, with D maybe TRBD2 (6 bases). V lost 6 bases and J 6 bases, leaving 16 bases between the germline ends. The CDR3 extends over 13 amino acids. Germline assignment: CDR1 SQVTM and CDR2 ANQGSEA. DNA for the CDR3: TGCAGCGTCGCCGGGACTCTGGTGGATACGCAGTATTTT. This encodes CSVAGTLVDTQYF.

As DNA, the CDR3 is TGTGCCTGGAGTGCGGACGACAGGGCTATCTCTGGAAACACCATATATTTT. Protein: CAWSADDRAISGNTIYF. V gene TRBV30 combines with J gene TRBJ1-3, with 7 nucleotides matching TRBD1. CDR1 is GTSNPN, CDR2 SVGIG, per germline (reference sequence). The junction had 9 bases not matched to a gene; V was cut back by 1 base and J by 0 bases. This CDR3 has 17 amino acids.

The chain employs TRBV6-5 and TRBJ2-7; D is unclear. V was trimmed by 0 bases and J by 3 bases, leaving 12 bases between them. This CDR3 has 15 amino acids. Per germline, CDR1 MNHEY and CDR2 SVGAGI. The CDR3 protein is CASSYSAQLFYEQYF. CDR3 DNA sequence: TGTGCCAGCAGTTACTCGGCACAGCTATTCTACGAGCAGTACTTC.

The chain is built from TRBV4-3 and TRBJ1-4, with TRBD1 identical over 12 bases. J was trimmed by 8 bases and V by 1 base; bases with no gene match: 2. There are 15 residues in the CDR3. Per germline, CDR1 LGHNA and CDR2 YSLEER. This CDR3 reads CASSQVGTGGEKLFF. DNA of the CDR3: TGCGCCAGCAGCCAAGTGGGGACAGGGGGCGAAAAACTGTTTTTT.

The gene calls are TRBV5-1 and TRBJ1-1, with 10 bases lining up with TRBD1. Per germline, CDR1 SGHRS and CDR2 YFSETQ. V trimming: 4 bases; J trimming: 5 bases; junction bases outside the gene matches: 11. The CDR3 has 16 amino acids. This CDR3 reads CASSALTGGKVTEAFF. The CDR3 DNA reads TGCGCCAGCAGCGCTCTGACAGGGGGCAAGGTAACTGAAGCTTTCTTT.

The CDR3 coding sequence is TGTGCCAGCAGTTTAAGCGGACAGGGGGCGCGTAATTCACCCCTCCACTTT. This encodes CASSLSGQGARNSPLHF. The rearrangement links TRBV27 to TRBJ1-6; TRBD1 agrees at 11 bases. The CDR3 length is 17 residues. The ends lost 2 bases at V and 6 bases at J; junction bases unmatched: 6. Germline V CDR1 and CDR2: MNHEY, SMNVEV (reference sequence).

The chain carries TRBV10-2 and TRBJ1-5; D might be TRBD1 (5 bases). The CDR3 extends over 13 amino acids. The V end was cut by 5 bases, the J end by 4 bases, with 9 bases between. Germline assignment: CDR1 WSHSY and CDR2 SAAADI. CDR3 sequence: CASSSDSNQPQHF. The CDR3 nucleotides read TGCGCCAGCAGTTCCGACAGTAATCAGCCCCAGCATTTT.

This sequence joins TRBV18 and TRBJ1-1; the match to TRBD1 covers 10 bases. CDR1 KGHSH and CDR2 LQKENI come from the germline V gene. Germline trimming cut 10 bases from V and 2 bases from J; bases unmatched to any gene: 10. The CDR3 sequence is 15 residues long. CDR3 amino acids: CANPDGTGDNTEAFF. Written as DNA, the CDR3 is TGTGCCAACCCCGACGGGACAGGGGATAACACTGAAGCTTTCTTT.